The 3 T cell receptor beta chains listed next were all sequenced from one sample in a study of blood T cells in healthy people across ages. With a J-beta primer mix and a sample-barcoded 5' primer, a second PCR ran roughly 7 to 11 cycles. TCRdb reprocessed the 5' RACE reads with MiXCR, giving one entry per CDR3 protein. This table holds about 680,000 distinct CDR3 sequences, around 49% found once. The sequenced sample was blood. The source is a woman in her sixties or seventies in good health.

The chain is built from TRBV27 and TRBJ1-2; TRBD1 matches at 9 bases. The CDR3 is 16 residues long. V lost 2 bases and J lost 4; bases outside the gene matches: 8. Germline CDR1 is MNHEY and CDR2 is SMNVEV (reference sequence). For the CDR3, the DNA is TGTGCCAGCAGTTTACTTAAACCGGGACAGGGCTATGGCTACACCTTC. Residues: CASSLLKPGQGYGYTF.

CDR3 DNA: TGTGCCAGCAGTTCCGATGACAGGGGCAGTCCCCATGGCTACACCTTC. Translated, it gives CASSSDDRGSPHGYTF. V usage is TRBV6-2 or TRBV6-3 and J usage is TRBJ1-2, with 8 bases identical to TRBD1. J was trimmed by 6 bases and V by 4 bases; bases with no gene match: 13. The CDR3 sequence is 16 residues long. The germline V gene encodes CDR1 MNHEY and CDR2 SVGEGT.

This sequence joins TRBV20-1 and TRBJ2-3; TRBD1 matches 9 bases. V shed 5 bases, J shed 4 bases, and the junction held 7 bases outside the gene matches. The V gene's germline CDR1 is DFQATT and CDR2 SNEGSKA (reference sequence). The CDR3 runs to 14 residues. The CDR3 nucleotides are TGCAGTGCTTCCGGGACAGGGAGCCCAGATACGCAGTATTTT. Its protein is CSASGTGSPDTQYF.